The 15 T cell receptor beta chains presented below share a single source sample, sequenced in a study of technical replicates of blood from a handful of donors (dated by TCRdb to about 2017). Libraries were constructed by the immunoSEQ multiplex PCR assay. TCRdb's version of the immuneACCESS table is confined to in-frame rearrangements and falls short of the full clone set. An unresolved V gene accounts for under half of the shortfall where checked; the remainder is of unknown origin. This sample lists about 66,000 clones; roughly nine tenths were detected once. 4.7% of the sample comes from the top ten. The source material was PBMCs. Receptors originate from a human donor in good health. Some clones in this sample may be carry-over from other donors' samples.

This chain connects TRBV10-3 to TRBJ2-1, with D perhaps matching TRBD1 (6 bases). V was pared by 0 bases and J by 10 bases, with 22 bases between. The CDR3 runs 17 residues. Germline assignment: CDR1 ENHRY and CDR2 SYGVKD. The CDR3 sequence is CAISESKSGWNTGEQFF. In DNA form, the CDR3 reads TGTGCCATCAGTGAGTCGAAGTCAGGGTGGAATACAGGGGAGCAGTTCTTC.

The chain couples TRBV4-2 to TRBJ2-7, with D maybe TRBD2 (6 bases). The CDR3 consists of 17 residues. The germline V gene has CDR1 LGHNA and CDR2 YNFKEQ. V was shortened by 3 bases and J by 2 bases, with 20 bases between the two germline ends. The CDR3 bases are TGTGCCAGCAGCCAGGCGGCTGGGCGGGGACCCACCTACGAGCAGTACTTC. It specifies CASSQAAGRGPTYEQYF.

The CDR3 region has the DNA TGTGCCAGCAGCTTGAGGACAGGGTACTACGAGCAGTACTTC. Amino acids: CASSLRTGYYEQYF. The chain carries TRBV5-5 and TRBJ2-7, with 8 bases aligning to TRBD1. CDR1 is SGHKS, CDR2 YYEKEE, per germline (reference sequence). The CDR3 totals 14 residues. J was trimmed by 3 bases and V by 1 base; bases with no gene match: 3.

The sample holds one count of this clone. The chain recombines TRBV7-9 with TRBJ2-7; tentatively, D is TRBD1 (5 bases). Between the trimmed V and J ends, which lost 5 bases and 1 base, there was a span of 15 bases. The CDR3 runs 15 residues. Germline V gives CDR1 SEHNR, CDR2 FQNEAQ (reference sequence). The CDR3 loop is CASSPRVFESYEQYF. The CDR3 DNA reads TGTGCCAGCAGCCCCAGGGTATTTGAGTCCTACGAGCAGTACTTC. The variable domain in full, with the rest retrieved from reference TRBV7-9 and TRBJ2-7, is DTGVSQNPRHKITKRGQNVTFRCDPISEHNRLYWYRQTLGQGPEFLTYFQNEAQLEKSRLLSDRFSAERPKGSFSTLEIQRTEQGDSAMYLCASSPRVFESYEQYFGPGTRLTVT.

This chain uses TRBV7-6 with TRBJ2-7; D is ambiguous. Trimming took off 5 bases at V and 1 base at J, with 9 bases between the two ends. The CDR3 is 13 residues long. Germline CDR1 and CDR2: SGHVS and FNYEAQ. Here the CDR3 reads CASSLHRSYEQYF. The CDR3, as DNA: TGTGCCAGCAGCCTTCATCGGTCCTACGAGCAGTACTTC.

The CDR3 bases are TGTGCCAGCAGCGCCCAGTCGAACACTGAAGCTTTCTTT. Translated: CASSAQSNTEAFF. The chain employs TRBV9 and TRBJ1-1; no definite D call. The ends were cut back, 3 bases at V and 1 base at J, with 7 bases in the middle. Germline-derived CDR1 and CDR2 are SGDLS and YYNGEE. The CDR3 is 13 amino acids.

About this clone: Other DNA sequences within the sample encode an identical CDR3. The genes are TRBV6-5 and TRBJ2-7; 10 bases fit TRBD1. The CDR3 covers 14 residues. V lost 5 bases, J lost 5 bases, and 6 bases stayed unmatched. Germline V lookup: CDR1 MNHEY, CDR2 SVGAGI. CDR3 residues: CASSPGTGDNEQYF. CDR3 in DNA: TGTGCCAGCAGTCCCGGGACAGGGGACAACGAGCAGTACTTC.

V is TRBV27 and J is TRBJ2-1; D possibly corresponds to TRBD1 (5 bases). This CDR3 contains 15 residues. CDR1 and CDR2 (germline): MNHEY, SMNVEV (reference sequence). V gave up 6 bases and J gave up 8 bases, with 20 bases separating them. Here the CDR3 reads CASSRRQTLSDEQFF. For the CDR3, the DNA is TGTGCCAGCAGCCGCCGACAGACCCTTTCGGATGAGCAGTTCTTC.

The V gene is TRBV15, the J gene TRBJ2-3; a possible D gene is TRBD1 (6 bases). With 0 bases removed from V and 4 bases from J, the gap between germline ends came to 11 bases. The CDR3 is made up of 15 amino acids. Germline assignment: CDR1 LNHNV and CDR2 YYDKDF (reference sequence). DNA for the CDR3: TGTGCCACCAGCAGAGATTCTGGGGGCCCAGATACGCAGTATTTT. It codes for CATSRDSGGPDTQYF.

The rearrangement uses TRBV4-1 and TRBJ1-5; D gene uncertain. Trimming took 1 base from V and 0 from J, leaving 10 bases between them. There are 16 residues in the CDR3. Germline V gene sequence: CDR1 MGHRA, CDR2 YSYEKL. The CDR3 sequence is CASSQAQFSSNQPQHF. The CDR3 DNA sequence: TGCGCCAGCAGCCAAGCACAATTTTCTAGCAATCAGCCCCAGCATTTT.

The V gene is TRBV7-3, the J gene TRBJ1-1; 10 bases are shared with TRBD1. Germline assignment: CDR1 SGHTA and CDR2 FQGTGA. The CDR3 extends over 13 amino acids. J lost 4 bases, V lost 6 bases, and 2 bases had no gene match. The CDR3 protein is CASSWTGGTEAFF. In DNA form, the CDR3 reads TGTGCCAGCAGTTGGACAGGGGGCACTGAAGCTTTCTTT.

CDR3 in amino acids: CASSIFAGGQETQYF. For the CDR3, the DNA is TGTGCCAGTAGTATTTTTGCGGGAGGCCAAGAGACCCAGTACTTC. The chain recombines TRBV19 with TRBJ2-5, with TRBD2 identical over 8 bases. J lost 1 base, V lost 3 bases, and 4 bases had no gene match. CDR3 length: 15 amino acids. Germline V gives CDR1 LNHDA, CDR2 SQIVND (reference sequence). Complete variable domain (other parts from reference TRBV19 and TRBJ2-5): DGGITQSPKYLFRKEGQNVTLSCEQNLNHDAMYWYRQDPGQGLRLIYYSQIVNDFQKGDIAEGYSVSREKKESFPLTVTSAQKNPTAFYLCASSIFAGGQETQYFGPGTRLLVL.

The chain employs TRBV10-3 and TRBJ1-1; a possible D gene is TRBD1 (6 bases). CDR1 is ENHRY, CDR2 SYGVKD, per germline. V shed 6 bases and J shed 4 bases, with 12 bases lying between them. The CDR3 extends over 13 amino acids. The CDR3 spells CAIRGEGGTEAFF. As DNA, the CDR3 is TGTGCCATCAGGGGGGAAGGGGGCACTGAAGCTTTCTTT.

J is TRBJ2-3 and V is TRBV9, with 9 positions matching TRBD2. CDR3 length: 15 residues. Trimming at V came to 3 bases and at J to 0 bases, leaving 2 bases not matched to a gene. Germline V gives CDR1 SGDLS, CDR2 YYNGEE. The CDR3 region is CASSGLAASTDTQYF. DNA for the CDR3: TGTGCCAGCAGCGGACTAGCGGCGAGCACAGATACGCAGTATTTT.

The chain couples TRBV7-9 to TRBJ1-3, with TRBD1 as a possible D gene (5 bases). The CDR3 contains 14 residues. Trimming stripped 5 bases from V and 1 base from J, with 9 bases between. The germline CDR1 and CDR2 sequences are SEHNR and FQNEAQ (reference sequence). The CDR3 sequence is CASSVRESGNTIYF. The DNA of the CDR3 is TGTGCCAGCAGCGTCAGGGAATCTGGAAACACCATATATTTT.